The subject of this entry is one TCR beta chain. This specimen comes from a study of cytomegalovirus exposure and HLA in healthy donors. Per the germline V gene, CDR1 is LNHDA and CDR2 is SQIVND (reference sequence). V was clipped by 5 bases and J by 1 base, with 11 bases between them. CDR3 length: 14 amino acids. The PCR had 60 Vbeta and 13 Jbeta primers. Here immunoSEQ multiplex PCR was the method, and the copy in TCRdb shows in-frame clones only, minus some. The sample consists of about 140,000 clones, approximately 80% of them appearing once. This receptor was obtained from a man aged 50-60 years in good health and CMV-seronegative. Input material: PBMCs. The chain recombines TRBV19 with TRBJ1-1; perhaps TRBD1 as D (5 bases). As DNA, the CDR3 is TGTGCCAGTAGTGACAGTGTGAGGAACACTGAAGCTTTCTTT. Translation gives CASSDSVRNTEAFF.